These 19 T cell receptor beta chains were all obtained from the same sample, sequenced in a study of cytomegalovirus exposure and HLA in healthy donors. The PCR employed 60 Vbeta primers together with 13 Jbeta primers. The method was immunoSEQ multiplex PCR; TCRdb's version includes in-frame clones alone and lacks a portion of them. The sample lists roughly 80,000 clones; 73% were seen once. Sample: PBMCs. The source is a woman aged 40 to 49 in good health and CMV-seropositive.

The chain links TRBV6-5 to TRBJ2-7; D may be TRBD2 (5 bases). The germline V gene encodes CDR1 MNHEY and CDR2 SVGAGI. The CDR3 loop spans 12 amino acids. V lost 8 bases, J lost 2 bases, and 10 bases lay in between. In DNA, the CDR3 is TGTGCCAGCTCCGGGAATCCCTACGAGCAGTACTTC. Amino acids: CASSGNPYEQYF.

As DNA, the CDR3 is TGCGCCAGCGGGGACAACAGCTATGGCTACACCTTC. Its protein is CASGDNSYGYTF. The rearrangement links TRBV5-1 to TRBJ1-2, with a tentative D call TRBD1 (6 bases). The germline CDR1 and CDR2 sequences are SGHRS and YFSETQ. The length of the CDR3 is 12 residues. Trimming stripped 7 bases from V and 4 bases from J, with 11 bases between.

The CDR3 is CASSLTGGQETQYF. The CDR3 bases are TGCGCCAGCAGCTTAACGGGGGGGCAAGAGACCCAGTACTTC. The chain has TRBV5-1 and TRBJ2-5; 8 bases are shared with TRBD2. This CDR3 is built from 14 residues. Germline V gene data show CDR1 as SGHRS and CDR2 as YFSETQ. After removal of 2 bases from V and 2 bases from J, the junction contained 2 bases not matched to a gene.

About this clone: Other DNA sequences in this specimen translate into the identical CDR3. The rearrangement uses TRBV19 and TRBJ2-5; TRBD1 might be the D (6 bases). Germline CDR1 is LNHDA and CDR2 is SQIVND (reference sequence). The V end was cut by 6 bases, the J end by 2 bases, with 10 bases between. The CDR3 consists of 13 residues. The CDR3 DNA reads TGTGCCAGTAGAACGAGGGGGCAAGAGACCCAGTACTTC. It encodes CASRTRGQETQYF.

A remark on this clone: At one end the junction does not follow the germline gene, possibly because of a read error. The V and J genes are TRBV7-7 and TRBJ1-3, with 8 bases aligning to TRBD1. The CDR3 contains 16 residues. CDR1 and CDR2 from the germline V gene are SSHAT and FNYEAQ (reference sequence). CDR3 loop: CASSPGQVNSGNTIYF. The DNA for the CDR3 is TGTGCTAGCAGCCCGGGACAGGTGAACTCTGGAAACACCATATATTTT. The whole variable domain, filled in from reference TRBV7-7 and TRBJ1-3, reads GAGVSQSPRYKVTKRGQDVTLRCDPISSHATLYWYQQALGQGPEFLTYFNYEAQPDKSGLPSDRFSAERPEGSISTLTIQRTEQRDSAMYRCASSPGQVNSGNTIYFGEGSWLTVV.

This clone occurred a few times. CDR3 in DNA: TGTGCCAGCAGTGAAGGCGTCTATATAACGGGGGAGCAGTACTTC. Amino acids: CASSEGVYITGEQYF. The gene calls are TRBV6-1 and TRBJ2-7; D perhaps matches TRBD2 (5 bases). Germline V lookup: CDR1 MNHNS, CDR2 SASEGT. The CDR3 is 15 amino acids. The V end was cut by 1 base, the J end by 7 bases, with 17 bases between.

The rearrangement links TRBV4-1 to TRBJ1-1; no clear D gene. V lost 0 bases to trimming and J lost 4 bases, with 12 bases between them. Looked up from germline, CDR1 is MGHRA and CDR2 is YSYEKL. This CDR3 comprises 15 residues. The CDR3, as DNA: TGCGCCAGCAGCCAAGAGGTAGCTTCGAGCACTGAAGCTTTCTTT. The encoded protein is CASSQEVASSTEAFF.

This clone appeared a few times. The chain is built from TRBV18 and TRBJ2-7; no clear D. The length of the CDR3 is 12 residues. The germline V and J ends were trimmed by 6 bases and 2 bases, with 8 bases remaining between them. The germline gives CDR1 KGHSH, CDR2 LQKENI. The CDR3 nucleotides are TGTGCCAGCTCCCTCCAGACCTACGAGCAGTACTTC. Translated: CASSLQTYEQYF. Drawing the rest from reference TRBV18 and TRBJ2-7, the complete variable domain is NAGVMQNPRHLVRRRGQEARLRCSPMKGHSHVYWYRQLPEEGLKFMVYLQKENIIDESGMPKERFSAEFPKEGPSILRIQQVVRGDSAAYFCASSLQTYEQYFGPGTRLTVT.

This clone turned up a few times. This chain links TRBV28 with TRBJ1-1; D might be TRBD1 (5 bases). Trimming left V 5 bases short and J 5 bases short, with 15 bases between. The CDR3 is 14 residues long. The germline V gene encodes CDR1 MDHEN and CDR2 SYDVKM. CDR3 amino acids: CASSTIGATTEAFF. CDR3 nucleotide sequence: TGTGCCAGCAGTACGATAGGGGCTACGACTGAAGCTTTCTTT. Full variable domain (missing parts from reference TRBV28 and TRBJ1-1): DVKVTQSSRYLVKRTGEKVFLECVQDMDHENMFWYRQDPGLGLRLIYFSYDVKMKEKGDIPEGYSVSREKKERFSLILESASTNQTSMYLCASSTIGATTEAFFGQGTRLTVV.

V and J are TRBV7-9 and TRBJ1-4; TRBD1 matches 10 bases. V was pared by 5 bases and J by 8 bases, with 8 bases of the junction left unmatched. The CDR3 contains 15 residues. Germline assignment: CDR1 SEHNR and CDR2 FQNEAQ (reference sequence). The CDR3 coding sequence is TGTGCCAGCAGCGGCAGGGACAGGGGTTGGGAAAAACTGTTTTTT. It translates to CASSGRDRGWEKLFF. The full variable domain, with the rest looked up from reference TRBV7-9 and TRBJ1-4, is DTGVSQNPRHKITKRGQNVTFRCDPISEHNRLYWYRQTLGQGPEFLTYFQNEAQLEKSRLLSDRFSAERPKGSFSTLEIQRTEQGDSAMYLCASSGRDRGWEKLFFGSGTQLSVL.

This clone was picked up a small number of times. This chain connects TRBV5-4 to TRBJ2-7; 10 bases match TRBD1. V trimming: 2 bases; J trimming: 6 bases; junction bases outside the gene matches: 5. CDR3 length: 14 amino acids. CDR1 and CDR2 (germline): SGHNT, YYREEE (reference sequence). The CDR3 is CASSFRTGGGEQYF. In DNA, the CDR3 is TGTGCCAGCAGCTTTCGGACAGGGGGAGGCGAGCAGTACTTC.

This rearrangement joins TRBV7-6 to TRBJ2-2; maybe TRBD1 (6 bases). Germline V gene lookup returns CDR1 SGHVS and CDR2 FNYEAQ. V shed 4 bases and J shed 5 bases, with 8 bases lying between them. The CDR3 totals 13 residues. The CDR3 DNA reads as TGTGCCAGCAGCTCCGGACAGACCGGGGAGCTGTTTTTT. This codes for CASSSGQTGELFF.

Many counts were recorded for this clone. J is TRBJ2-1 and V is TRBV18; TRBD1 is a possible D gene (5 bases). Germline CDR1 KGHSH, CDR2 LQKENI. V lost 4 bases and J lost 6, with 16 bases in between. CDR3 length equals 15 residues. The CDR3 loop is CASSLDSLPGNEQFF. CDR3 coding DNA: TGTGCCAGCTCACTCGACAGTCTACCCGGCAATGAGCAGTTCTTC.

V and J are TRBV30 and TRBJ2-3, with D possibly being TRBD1 (5 bases). Trimming stripped 4 bases from V and 11 bases from J, with 25 bases between. Germline CDR1 GTSNPN, CDR2 SVGIG (reference sequence). This CDR3 comprises 15 residues. CDR3 sequence (DNA): TGTGCCTGGACGGAAGGGGTCGGATATAGGGGTGGGCAGTATTTT. Translated: CAWTEGVGYRGGQYF. Based on the CDR3 plus reference TRBV30 and TRBJ2-3, the full variable domain is SQTIHQWPATLVQPVGSPLSLECTVEGTSNPNLYWYRQAAGRGLQLLFYSVGIGQISSEVPQNLSASRPQDRQFILSSKKLLLSDSGFYLCAWTEGVGYRGGQYFGPGTRLTVL.

The V and J genes are TRBV19 and TRBJ1-5, with 8 bases lining up with TRBD1. Germline V lookup: CDR1 LNHDA, CDR2 SQIVND (reference sequence). This CDR3 contains 13 residues. The junction had 6 bases not matched to a gene; V was cut back by 5 bases and J by 9 bases. CDR3 sequence reads: CASSEDRERPQHF. Here the CDR3 DNA reads TGTGCCAGTAGTGAGGACAGGGAGAGGCCCCAGCATTTT.

V is TRBV19 and J is TRBJ1-5, with D possibly TRBD1 on 6 matching bases. This CDR3 is 19 amino acids long. Germline assignment: CDR1 LNHDA and CDR2 SQIVND (reference sequence). Trimming shortened V by 4 bases and J by 2 bases, and 24 bases separated the two germline ends. The CDR3 coding sequence is TGTGCCAGTAGTACTTCTCCCGGGACAATCGGATTCGGCAATCAGCCCCAGCATTTT. As protein: CASSTSPGTIGFGNQPQHF.

This clone was observed a few times. The chain links TRBV9 to TRBJ2-1; TRBD2 matches at 14 bases. CDR1 and CDR2 from the germline V gene are SGDLS and YYNGEE. This CDR3 is built from 16 residues. The junction had 7 bases not matched to a gene; V was cut back by 4 bases and J by 7 bases. The CDR3 DNA reads TGTGCCAGCAGCCCCACCGGGACTAGCGGGGGTAATGAGCAGTTCTTC. Protein sequence: CASSPTGTSGGNEQFF. The whole variable domain, filled in from reference TRBV9 and TRBJ2-1, reads DSGVTQTPKHLITATGQRVTLRCSPRSGDLSVYWYQQSLDQGLQFLIQYYNGEERAKGNILERFSAQQFPDLHSELNLSSLELGDSALYFCASSPTGTSGGNEQFFGPGTRLTVL.

This chain joins TRBV4-3 and TRBJ2-3; perhaps TRBD2 as D (5 bases). Trimming removed 0 bases from V and 0 bases from J, with 10 bases in between. The CDR3 runs 16 residues. CDR1 and CDR2 from the germline V gene are LGHNA and YSLEER. The CDR3 nucleotides read TGCGCCAGCAGCCAAGATCCCCGGACTAGCACAGATACGCAGTATTTT. Amino acids: CASSQDPRTSTDTQYF.

This chain uses TRBV27 with TRBJ2-1; maybe TRBD1 (6 bases). Trimming took off 7 bases at V and 9 bases at J, with 13 bases between the two ends. Germline CDR1 is MNHEY and CDR2 is SMNVEV (reference sequence). This CDR3 spans 12 amino acids. The CDR3 region is CASTGQNGEQFF. The CDR3 coding sequence is TGTGCCAGCACCGGACAGAACGGTGAGCAGTTCTTC.